This T cell receptor (beta chain) was identified during a study of technical replicates of blood from a handful of donors. Using immunoSEQ multiplex PCR, the repertoire was profiled, and TCRdb retains in-frame clones only, with some absent. The data hold around 81,000 clones, with about 81% observed a single time. After removal of 8 bases from V and 3 bases from J, the junction contained 5 bases not matched to a gene. The CDR3 has 13 amino acids. Germline V lookup: CDR1 MNHEY, CDR2 SVGAGI. The source of this sequence is a human donor in good health. Some clones in this sample may be carry-over from other donors' samples. The specimen was PBMCs. This chain joins TRBV6-5 and TRBJ1-2; 8 bases are a match to TRBD1. CDR3 in DNA: TGTGCCAGCCAATCAGGGGGCGACTATGGCTACACCTTC. Its protein is CASQSGGDYGYTF.